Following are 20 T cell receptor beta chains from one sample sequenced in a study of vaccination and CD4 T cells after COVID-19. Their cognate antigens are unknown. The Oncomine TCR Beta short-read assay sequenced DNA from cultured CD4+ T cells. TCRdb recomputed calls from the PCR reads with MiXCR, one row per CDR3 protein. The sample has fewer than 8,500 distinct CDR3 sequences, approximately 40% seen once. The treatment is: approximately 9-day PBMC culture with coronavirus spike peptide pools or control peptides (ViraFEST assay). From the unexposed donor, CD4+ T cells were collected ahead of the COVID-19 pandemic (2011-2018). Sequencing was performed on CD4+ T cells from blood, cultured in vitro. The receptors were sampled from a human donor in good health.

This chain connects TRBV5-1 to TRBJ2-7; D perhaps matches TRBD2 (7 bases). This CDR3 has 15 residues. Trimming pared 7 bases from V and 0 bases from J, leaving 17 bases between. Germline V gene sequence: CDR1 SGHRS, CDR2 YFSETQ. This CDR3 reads CASSPGGGISYEQYF. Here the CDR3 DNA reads TGCGCCAGCTCCCCAGGCGGGGGCATCTCCTACGAGCAGTACTTC.

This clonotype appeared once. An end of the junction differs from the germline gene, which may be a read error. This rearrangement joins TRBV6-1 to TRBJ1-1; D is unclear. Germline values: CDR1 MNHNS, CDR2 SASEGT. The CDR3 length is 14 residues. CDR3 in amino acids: CASSEGWRNTEAFF. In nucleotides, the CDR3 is TGTGCCAGCAGTGAAGGGTGGCGGAACACTGAGGCTTTCTTT.

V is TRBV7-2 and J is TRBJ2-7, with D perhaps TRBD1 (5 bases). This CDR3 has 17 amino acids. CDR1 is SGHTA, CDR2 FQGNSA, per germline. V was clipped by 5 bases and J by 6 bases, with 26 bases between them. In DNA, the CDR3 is TGTGCCAGCAGCCTTATGCAAACAGGACGGCGGACGGGCGAGCAGTACTTC. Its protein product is CASSLMQTGRRTGEQYF.

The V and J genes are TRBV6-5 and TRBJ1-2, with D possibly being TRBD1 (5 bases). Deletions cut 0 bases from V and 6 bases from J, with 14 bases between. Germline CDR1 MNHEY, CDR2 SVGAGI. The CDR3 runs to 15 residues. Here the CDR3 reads CASSYSRGREDGYTF. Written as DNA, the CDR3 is TGTGCCAGCAGTTACTCGAGGGGCAGGGAAGATGGCTACACCTTC.

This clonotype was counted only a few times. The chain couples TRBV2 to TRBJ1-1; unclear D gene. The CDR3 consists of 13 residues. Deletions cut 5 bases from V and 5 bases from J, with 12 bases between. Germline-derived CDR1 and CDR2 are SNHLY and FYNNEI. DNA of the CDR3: TGTGCCAGCAGTCTCCAACGAGGGACTGAAGCTTTCTTT. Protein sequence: CASSLQRGTEAFF.

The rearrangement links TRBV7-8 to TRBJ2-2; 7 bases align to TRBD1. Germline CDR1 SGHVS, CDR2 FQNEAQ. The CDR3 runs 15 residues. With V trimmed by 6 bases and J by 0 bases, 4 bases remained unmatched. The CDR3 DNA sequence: TGTGCCAGCAGATTGGGACAGACGAACACCGGGGAGCTGTTTTTT. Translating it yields CASRLGQTNTGELFF.

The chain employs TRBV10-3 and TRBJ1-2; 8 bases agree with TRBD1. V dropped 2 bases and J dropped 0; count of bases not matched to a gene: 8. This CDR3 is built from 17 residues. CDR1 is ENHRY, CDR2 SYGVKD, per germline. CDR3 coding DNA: TGTGCCATCAGTGAGGGGGGACAGGTTACGGCTAACTATGGCTACACCTTC. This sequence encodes CAISEGGQVTANYGYTF.

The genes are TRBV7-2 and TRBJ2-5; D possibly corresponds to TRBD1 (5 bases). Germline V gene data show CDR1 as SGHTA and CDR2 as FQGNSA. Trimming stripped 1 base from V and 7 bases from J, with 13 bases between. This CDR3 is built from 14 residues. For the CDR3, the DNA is TGTGCCAGCAGCTTAGGGGGCGTGGTCACGACCCAGTACTTC. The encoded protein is CASSLGGVVTTQYF.

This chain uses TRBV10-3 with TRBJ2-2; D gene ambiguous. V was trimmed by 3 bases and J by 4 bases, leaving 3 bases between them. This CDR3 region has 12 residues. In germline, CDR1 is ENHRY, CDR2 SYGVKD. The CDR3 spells CAISDTTGELFF. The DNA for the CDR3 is TGTGCCATCAGTGACACCACCGGGGAGCTGTTTTTT.

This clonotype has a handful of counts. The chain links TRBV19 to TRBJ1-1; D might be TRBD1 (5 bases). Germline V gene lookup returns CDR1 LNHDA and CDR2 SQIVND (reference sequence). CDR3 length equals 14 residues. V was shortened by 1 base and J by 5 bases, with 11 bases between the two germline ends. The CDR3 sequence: CASSIAGMGTEAFF. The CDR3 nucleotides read TGTGCCAGTAGTATAGCAGGGATGGGGACTGAAGCTTTCTTT.

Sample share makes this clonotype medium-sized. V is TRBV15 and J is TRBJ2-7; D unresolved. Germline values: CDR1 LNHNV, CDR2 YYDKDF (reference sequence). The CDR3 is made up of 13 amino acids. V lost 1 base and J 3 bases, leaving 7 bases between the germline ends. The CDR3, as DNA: TGTGCCACCAGCAGAGGGCAGCTCTACGAGCAGTACTTC. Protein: CATSRGQLYEQYF.

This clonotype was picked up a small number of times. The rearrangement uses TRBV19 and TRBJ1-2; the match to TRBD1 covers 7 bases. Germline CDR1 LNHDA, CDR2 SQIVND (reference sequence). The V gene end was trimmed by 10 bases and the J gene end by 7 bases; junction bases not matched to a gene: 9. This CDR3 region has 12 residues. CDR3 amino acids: CATRQGPSGYTF. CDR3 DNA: TGTGCCACCCGACAGGGCCCCTCTGGCTACACCTTC.

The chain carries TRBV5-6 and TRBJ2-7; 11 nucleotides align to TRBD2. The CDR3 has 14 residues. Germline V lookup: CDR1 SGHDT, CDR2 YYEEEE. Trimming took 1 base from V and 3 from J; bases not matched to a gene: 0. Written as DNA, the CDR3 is TGTGCCAGCAGCTTGACTAGCGGGGGCTACGAGCAGTACTTC. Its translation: CASSLTSGGYEQYF.

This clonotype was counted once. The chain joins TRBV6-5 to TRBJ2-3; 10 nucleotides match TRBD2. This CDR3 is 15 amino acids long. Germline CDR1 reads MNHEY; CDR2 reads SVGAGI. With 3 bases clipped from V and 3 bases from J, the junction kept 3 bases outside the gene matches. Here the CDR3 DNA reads TGTGCCAGCAGTTATGGAGCGGGGGGGACAGATACGCAGTATTTT. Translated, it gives CASSYGAGGTDTQYF.

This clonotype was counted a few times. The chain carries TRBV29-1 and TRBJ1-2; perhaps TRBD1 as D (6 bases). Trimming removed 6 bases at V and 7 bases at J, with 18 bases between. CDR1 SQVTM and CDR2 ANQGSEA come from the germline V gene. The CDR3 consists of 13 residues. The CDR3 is CSVALGGLGGYTF. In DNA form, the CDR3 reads TGCAGCGTCGCACTTGGGGGGCTTGGTGGCTACACCTTC. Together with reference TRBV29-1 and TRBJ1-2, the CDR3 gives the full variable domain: SAVISQKPSRDICQRGTSLTIQCQVDSQVTMMFWYRQQPGQSLTLIATANQGSEATYESGFVIDKFPISRPNLTFSTLTVSNMSPEDSSIYLCSVALGGLGGYTFGSGTRLTVV.

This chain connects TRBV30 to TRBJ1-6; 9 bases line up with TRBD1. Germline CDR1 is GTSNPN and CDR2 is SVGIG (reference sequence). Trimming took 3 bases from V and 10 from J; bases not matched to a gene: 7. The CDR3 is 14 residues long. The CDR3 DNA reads TGTGCCTGGAGCGACCGGGACAGGGTCTCACCCCTCCACTTT. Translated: CAWSDRDRVSPLHF.

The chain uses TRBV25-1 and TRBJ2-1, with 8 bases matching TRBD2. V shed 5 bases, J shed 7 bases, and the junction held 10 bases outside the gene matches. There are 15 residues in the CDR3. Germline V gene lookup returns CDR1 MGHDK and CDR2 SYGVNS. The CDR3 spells CASSPLAGLSNEQFF. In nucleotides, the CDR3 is TGTGCCAGCAGTCCTCTAGCGGGCCTTTCTAATGAGCAGTTCTTC.

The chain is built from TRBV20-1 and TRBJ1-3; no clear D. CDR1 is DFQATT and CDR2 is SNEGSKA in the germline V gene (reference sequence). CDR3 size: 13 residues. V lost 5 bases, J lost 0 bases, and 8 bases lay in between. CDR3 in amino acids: CSASDFSGNTIYF. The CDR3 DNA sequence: TGCAGTGCTTCGGACTTCTCTGGAAACACCATATATTTT.

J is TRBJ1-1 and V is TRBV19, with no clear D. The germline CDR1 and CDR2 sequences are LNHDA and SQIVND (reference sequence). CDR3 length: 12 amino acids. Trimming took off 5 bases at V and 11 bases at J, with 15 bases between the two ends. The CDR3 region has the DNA TGTGCCAGTAGTTTCCTGCAAGAGTCTGCTTTCTTT. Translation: CASSFLQESAFF.

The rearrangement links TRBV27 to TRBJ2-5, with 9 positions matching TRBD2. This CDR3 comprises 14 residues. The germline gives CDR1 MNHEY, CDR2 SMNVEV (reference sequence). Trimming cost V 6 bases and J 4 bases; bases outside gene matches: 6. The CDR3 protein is CASRRTSVRETQYF. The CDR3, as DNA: TGTGCCAGCAGGCGGACTAGCGTGAGAGAGACCCAGTACTTC.